These T cell receptor beta chains were read from a single sample in a study of blood T cell repertoires in COVID-19. Sequencing used immunoSEQ multiplex PCR; TCRdb keeps in-frame clones, though not all of them. Of under 250,000 clones listed, 85% were seen once; the top ten hold 2.9%. Sample: peripheral blood. These receptors were taken from a man aged 50-60 years who had recovered from COVID-19. CDR3s include the opening cysteine and the closing phenylalanine or tryptophan. The D gene is left open where the match is weak. Part of the rows lack a size; the others show once, few, many or a class for expanded clones.

TRBJ1-2 | TRBD1 | - | TRBV28 | CASRARDRLQGTF | TGTGCCAGCAGAGCCCGGGACAGGCTACAAGGGACCTTC
TRBJ2-1 | TRBD2 | - | TRBV7-9 | CASRAWSGSADEQFF | TGTGCCAGCCGCGCCTGGAGCGGGAGTGCGGATGAGCAGTTCTTC
TRBJ2-5 | - | - | TRBV10-3 | CAIKSQRGNQETQYF | TGTGCCATCAAGTCCCAGCGAGGGAACCAAGAGACCCAGTACTTC
TRBJ1-2 | - | - | TRBV28 | CASSTGLGYTF | TGTGCCAGCAGTACGGGGTTAGGCTACACCTTC
TRBJ2-3 | TRBD2 | - | TRBV5-1 | CASSSGLAGARTDTQYF | TGCGCCAGCAGCTCGGGACTAGCGGGAGCTCGCACAGATACGCAGTATTTT
TRBJ2-2 | - | - | TRBV10-3 | CAISEREGPTGELFF | TGTGCCATCAGTGAGAGAGAGGGCCCCACCGGGGAGCTGTTTTTT
TRBJ2-1 | TRBD1 | - | TRBV2 | CASSEWWTGWLGHNEQFF | TGTGCCAGCAGTGAATGGTGGACAGGGTGGTTGGGGCACAATGAGCAGTTCTTC
TRBJ2-2 | - | few | TRBV3-1/TRBV3-2 | CASSVAGSGGRTGELFF | TGTGCCAGCAGCGTCGCGGGTAGCGGCGGCCGCACCGGGGAGCTGTTTTTT
TRBJ2-3 | TRBD1 | - | TRBV20-1 | CSARDRTQYF | TGCAGTGCCCGGGACAGAACGCAGTATTTT
TRBJ1-3 | - | - | TRBV4-1 | CASSQGQGTSSGNTIYF | TGCGCCAGCAGCCAAGGACAAGGGACTTCTAGTGGAAACACCATATATTTT
TRBJ2-2 | - | - | TRBV7-6 | CASSLAGGPGELFF | TGTGCCAGCAGCTTAGCGGGTGGGCCCGGGGAGCTGTTTTTT
TRBJ2-1 | - | - | TRBV18 | CASSPSGTYNEQFF | TGTGCCAGCTCACCCTCCGGGACCTACAATGAGCAGTTCTTC
TRBJ2-2 | TRBD1 | - | TRBV5-1 | CASSSDRALTGELFF | TGCGCCAGCAGCTCGGACAGGGCTTTAACCGGGGAGCTGTTTTTT
TRBJ2-7 | - | - | TRBV20-1 | CSARAFYEQYF | TGCAGTGCTAGAGCGTTCTACGAGCAGTACTTC
TRBJ2-5 | - | - | TRBV3-1/TRBV3-2 | CASSEQLTSQDQETQYF | TGTGCCAGCAGCGAACAACTGACTAGTCAAGACCAAGAGACCCAGTACTTC
TRBJ2-7 | - | once | TRBV27 | CASKSRGGGYEQYF | TGTGCCAGCAAGTCGAGGGGGGGCGGATACGAGCAGTACTTC
TRBJ2-7 | TRBD2 | - | TRBV6-5 | CASSYSRTSGSYEQYF | TGTGCCAGCAGTTACTCTAGGACTAGCGGTTCCTACGAGCAGTACTTC
TRBJ2-1 | TRBD2 | - | TRBV3-1/TRBV3-2 | CASSHMERGLAGVCEQFF | TGTGCCAGCAGCCATATGGAACGAGGACTAGCGGGAGTTTGTGAGCAGTTCTTC
TRBJ1-4 | - | - | TRBV3-1/TRBV3-2 | CASSQRGTNEKLFF | TGTGCCAGCAGCCAAAGGGGTACTAATGAAAAACTGTTTTTT
TRBJ1-5 | TRBD1 | few | TRBV24-1 | CATSDTDRGLNQPQHF | TGTGCCACCAGTGATACGGACAGGGGGCTGAATCAGCCCCAGCATTTT
TRBJ2-1 | TRBD2 | - | TRBV9 | CASSVRLAGNNEQFF | TGTGCCAGCAGCGTTAGACTAGCGGGCAACAATGAGCAGTTCTTC
TRBJ2-7 | TRBD2 | - | TRBV4-2 | CASRQGLAGSYEQYF | TGTGCCAGCAGGCAGGGACTAGCGGGGTCCTACGAGCAGTACTTC
TRBJ2-2 | TRBD1 | - | TRBV28 | CASSLGQGAGELFF | TGTGCCAGCAGTCTCGGACAGGGGGCCGGGGAGCTGTTTTTT
TRBJ2-5 | TRBD2 | - | TRBV7-8 | CASSLGRTSGRSGETQYF | TGTGCCAGCAGCTTAGGCCGGACTAGCGGGAGGTCGGGGGAGACCCAGTACTTC
TRBJ1-6 | - | - | TRBV7-9 | CASSLDSNNSPLHF | TGTGCCAGCAGCTTGGACAGTAATAATTCACCCCTCCACTTT
TRBJ2-7 | TRBD2 | - | TRBV4-2 | CASSQDWREGYEQYF | TGTGCCAGCAGCCAAGATTGGCGGGAGGGCTACGAGCAGTACTTC
TRBJ2-2 | TRBD1 | - | TRBV6-5 | CASSRQGNTGELFF | TGTGCCAGCTCTCGACAGGGCAACACCGGGGAGCTGTTTTTT
TRBJ2-1 | - | - | TRBV15 | CATSRDRVAVYNEQFF | TGTGCCACCAGCAGAGATCGGGTAGCGGTGTACAATGAGCAGTTCTTC
TRBJ2-3 | - | - | TRBV6-5 | CASSSGDTQYF | TGTGCCAGCAGTTCGGGGGATACGCAGTATTTT
TRBJ2-3 | TRBD2 | - | TRBV9 | CASSVEGRATDTQYF | TGTGCCAGCAGCGTGGAAGGGAGGGCCACAGATACGCAGTATTTT
TRBJ2-7 | - | - | TRBV7-2 | CASSFARVGGYEQYF | TGTGCCAGCAGCTTTGCCCGGGTCGGGGGCTACGAGCAGTACTTC
TRBJ1-1 | - | - | TRBV28 | CASSFLTEAFF | TGTGCCAGCAGTTTCTTGACTGAAGCTTTCTTT
TRBJ2-7 | - | - | TRBV28 | CASSPHGPGDYEQYF | TGTGCCAGCAGCCCTCATGGTCCCGGGGACTACGAGCAGTACTTC
TRBJ2-7 | TRBD2 | - | TRBV7-9 | CASSFYAGGSSGEQYF | TGTGCCAGCAGCTTTTACGCGGGAGGGTCCTCCGGCGAGCAGTACTTC
TRBJ2-2 | TRBD2 | - | TRBV29-1 | CSVRLAYSPNTGELFF | TGCAGCGTTAGACTAGCGTACTCACCCAACACCGGGGAGCTGTTTTTT
TRBJ2-7 | TRBD2 | - | TRBV27 | CASSPWTSGSNEQYF | TGTGCCAGCAGTCCTTGGACTAGCGGGAGCAACGAGCAGTACTTC
TRBJ1-4 | TRBD1 | - | TRBV3-1/TRBV3-2 | CASSRGQGSEKLFF | TGTGCCAGCAGCCGAGGACAGGGAAGTGAAAAACTGTTTTTT
TRBJ2-6 | TRBD1 | - | TRBV6-1 | CASSALGTGVGGANVLTF | TGTGCCAGCAGTGCGTTAGGGACAGGGGTAGGTGGGGCCAACGTCCTGACTTTC
TRBJ2-3 | TRBD2 | - | TRBV6-4 | CASSDSDREGLKYF | TGTGCCAGCAGTGACTCTGACCGGGAGGGCCTAAAATATTTT
TRBJ2-1 | TRBD2 | - | TRBV28 | CASNLAGGPNEQFF | TGTGCCAGCAATCTAGCGGGAGGGCCCAATGAGCAGTTCTTC
TRBJ1-1 | TRBD1 | - | TRBV6-5 | CASSYTGAASEAFF | TGTGCCAGCAGTTACACAGGGGCCGCCTCTGAAGCTTTCTTT
TRBJ2-7 | TRBD1 | once | TRBV28 | CASSRSRDRGHEQYF | TGTGCCAGCAGCCGATCACGGGACAGGGGACACGAGCAGTACTTC
TRBJ2-7 | TRBD2 | - | TRBV10-1 | CASSDGTSASYEQYF | TGCGCCAGCAGTGATGGGACTAGCGCCTCCTACGAGCAGTACTTC
TRBJ1-1 | - | - | TRBV7-2 | CASSFLEGLNTEAFF | TGTGCCAGCAGCTTCTTGGAGGGGTTGAACACTGAAGCTTTCTTT
TRBJ1-1 | TRBD1 | - | TRBV7-2 | CASSYDRGREAFF | TGTGCCAGCAGCTACGACAGGGGGCGCGAGGCTTTCTTT
TRBJ2-1 | TRBD2 | - | TRBV27 | CASSDAGVIYNEQFF | TGTGCCAGCAGTGATGCGGGAGTAATCTACAATGAGCAGTTCTTC
TRBJ1-5 | TRBD1 | - | TRBV15 | CATSRKDRGSRQPQHF | TGTGCCACCAGCAGGAAGGACAGGGGGAGCAGGCAGCCCCAGCATTTT
TRBJ1-2 | - | once | TRBV29-1 | CSVAQGQGYGYTF | TGCAGCGTCGCCCAGGGGCAGGGCTATGGCTACACCTTC
TRBJ2-7 | TRBD2 | - | TRBV19 | CASSIDAPGLAGSYEQYF | TGTGCCAGTAGTATAGATGCCCCGGGACTAGCGGGATCCTACGAGCAGTACTTC
TRBJ2-7 | TRBD2 | - | TRBV10-3 | CAISDPGTSGDEQYF | TGTGCCATCAGTGATCCCGGGACTAGCGGGGATGAGCAGTACTTC
TRBJ1-4 | - | - | TRBV18 | CASSPGGELFF | TGTGCCAGCTCACCGGGAGGGGAACTGTTTTTT
TRBJ2-3 | - | few | TRBV7-9 | CASSLTGTGVTDTQYF | TGTGCCAGCAGCTTGACCGGGACGGGGGTAACAGATACGCAGTATTTT
TRBJ2-1 | - | few | TRBV7-2 | CASSLGPVLFF | TGTGCCAGCAGCTTAGGCCCGGTCCTGTTCTTC
TRBJ1-2 | - | few | TRBV11-3 | CASSLRAGAYVYTF | TGTGCCAGCAGCTTAAGGGCAGGGGCGTATGTCTACACCTTC
TRBJ2-5 | - | once | TRBV5-1 | CASSLVGAHQETQYF | TGCGCCAGCAGCTTGGTGGGGGCACACCAAGAGACCCAGTACTTC
TRBJ1-1 | - | once | TRBV5-4 | CASSLEQGLGVAFF | TGTGCCAGCAGCTTGGAGCAGGGGTTAGGGGTAGCTTTCTTT
TRBJ2-3 | TRBD2 | once | TRBV24-1 | CATSGSSGALTDTQYF | TGTGCCACCAGTGGGTCCAGCGGGGCCCTCACAGATACGCAGTATTTT